These T cell receptor beta chains were read from a single sample in a study of shared clonotypes between healthy human individuals. Profiling relied on immunoSEQ multiplex PCR, and the TCRdb table lists in-frame clones only, not all of them. Of 2 million to 2.5 million clones listed, approximately 95% are singletons. The sequenced sample was naive CD4+ T cells from PBMCs. The source is a man younger than 35 in good health. Some clones in this sample may be carry-over from other donors' samples. The CDR3 runs from the conserved cysteine through the conserved F or W.

>TRBV28
CASSLTGDRSYEQYF
>TRBV19
CATRAGSIGEKLFF
>TRBV28
CASSLRNYGTEAFF
>TRBV15
CATSRPGTSNEQFF
>TRBV19
CASAKRQGAFSEQYF
>TRBV11-1
CASSLGGAQGFYEQYF
>TRBV18
CASSQPGLAGVDEQYF
>TRBV7-8
CASSEGPGRTGELFF
>TRBV4-3
CASSQDLMGTGYSDTQYF
>TRBV11-3
CASSSRIYEQFF
>TRBV20-1
CSSASADTQYF
>TRBV6-5
CASSYGDQPQHF
>TRBV28
CATTGPAPYGYTF
>TRBV5-6
CASSPVGVKETQYF
>TRBV5-1
CASSRDNSGNTIYF
>TRBV27
CASSQRQGALETQYF
>TRBV6-5
CASSPRVANYGYTF
>TRBV7-3
CASSLSPGNYGYTF
>TRBV27
CASSGSGGTQYF
>TRBV4-1
CASSHPLRDRGTNEQFF
>TRBV11-2
CASSQGGLRNIQYF
>TRBV5-1
CASSLAEGSGELFF
>TRBV9
CASSVAYTGTGGGSGANVLTF
>TRBV10-3
CAISGAQGGTGELFF
>TRBV7-9
CASSSPGLAGHAEQFF
>TRBV10-3
CAISEAIGWRGADYGYTF
>TRBV5-1
CASSLSPGPLPYEQYF
>TRBV4-3
CASSPGTVAYEQYF
>TRBV4-2
CASSQGGGFSYEQYF
>TRBV5-1
CASRPGPSAANEQFF
>TRBV5-6
CASSLVAGEQFF
>TRBV27
CASRVRGSNEQFF
>TRBV7-9
CASSLARGNGLSGNTIYF
>TRBV6-1
CASSAGQLLGGNQPQHF
>TRBV6-1
CASKTTSPLHF
>TRBV11-2
CASSRTGQGGELFF
>TRBV5-1
CASSRDGNTEAFF
>TRBV15
CATSRDGAGSSYEQYF
>TRBV5-4
CASRRTGRLLALEQYF
>TRBV5-1
CASSLAGVDTQYF
>TRBV4-3
CASSLGRGGYGYTF
>TRBV9
CASSVVAGKVTEAFF
>TRBV5-1
CASSWGGSNEQFF
>TRBV28
CASTPGGNEKLFF
>TRBV4-2
CASSQDGGRRVNEQFF
>TRBV7-9
CASSPRLAGVSGANVLTF
>TRBV5-1
CASSLADLNTEAFF
>TRBV2
CASSRQGHSYEQYF